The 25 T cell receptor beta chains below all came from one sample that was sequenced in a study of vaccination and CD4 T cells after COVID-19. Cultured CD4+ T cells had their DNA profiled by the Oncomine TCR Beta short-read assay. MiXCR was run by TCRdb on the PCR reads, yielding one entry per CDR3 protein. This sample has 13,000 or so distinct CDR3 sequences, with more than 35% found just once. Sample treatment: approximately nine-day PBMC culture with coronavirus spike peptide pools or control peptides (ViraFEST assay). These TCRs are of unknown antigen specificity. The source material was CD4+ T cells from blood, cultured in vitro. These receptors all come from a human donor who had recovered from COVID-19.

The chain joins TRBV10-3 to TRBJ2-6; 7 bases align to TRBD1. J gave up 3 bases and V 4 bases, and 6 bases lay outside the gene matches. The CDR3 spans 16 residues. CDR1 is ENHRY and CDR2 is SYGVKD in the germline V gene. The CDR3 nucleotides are TGTGCCATCAGTGCTCAAGGGGGCGTTGGGGCCAACGTCCTGACTTTC. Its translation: CAISAQGGVGANVLTF.

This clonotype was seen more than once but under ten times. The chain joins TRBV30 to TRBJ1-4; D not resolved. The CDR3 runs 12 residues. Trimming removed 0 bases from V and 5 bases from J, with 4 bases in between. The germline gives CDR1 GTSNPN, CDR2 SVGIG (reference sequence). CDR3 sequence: CAWSVTNEKLFF. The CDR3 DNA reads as TGTGCCTGGAGTGTAACCAATGAAAAACTGTTTTTT.

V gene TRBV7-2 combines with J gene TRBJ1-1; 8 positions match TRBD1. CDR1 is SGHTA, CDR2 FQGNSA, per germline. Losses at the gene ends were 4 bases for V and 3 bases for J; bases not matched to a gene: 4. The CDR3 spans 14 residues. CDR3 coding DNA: TGTGCCAGCAGCTGGCTGACAGGGGACACTGAAGCTTTCTTT. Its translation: CASSWLTGDTEAFF.

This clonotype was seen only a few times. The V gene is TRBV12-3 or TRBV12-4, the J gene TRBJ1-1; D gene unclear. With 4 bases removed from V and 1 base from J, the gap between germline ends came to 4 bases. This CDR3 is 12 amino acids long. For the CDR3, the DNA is TGTGCCAGCAGTTCCCCGAACACTGAAGCTTTCTTT. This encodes CASSSPNTEAFF.

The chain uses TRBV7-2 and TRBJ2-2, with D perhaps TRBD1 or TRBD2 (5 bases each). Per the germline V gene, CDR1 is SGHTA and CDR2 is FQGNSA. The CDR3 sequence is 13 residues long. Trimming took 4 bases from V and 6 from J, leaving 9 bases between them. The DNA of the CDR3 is TGTGCCAGCAGCTACGAGGGGTCCGGGGAGCTGTTTTTT. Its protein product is CASSYEGSGELFF.

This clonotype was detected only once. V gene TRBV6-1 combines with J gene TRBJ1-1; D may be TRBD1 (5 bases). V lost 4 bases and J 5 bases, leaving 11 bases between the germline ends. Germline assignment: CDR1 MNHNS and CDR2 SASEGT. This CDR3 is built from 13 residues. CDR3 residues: CASSVKGRTEAFF. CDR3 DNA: TGTGCCAGCAGTGTGAAGGGGCGGACTGAAGCTTTCTTT.

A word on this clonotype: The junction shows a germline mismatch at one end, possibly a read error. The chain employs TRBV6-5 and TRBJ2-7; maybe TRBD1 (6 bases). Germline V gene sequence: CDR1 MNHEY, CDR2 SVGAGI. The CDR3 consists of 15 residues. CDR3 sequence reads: CASSYSPDRSYGQYF. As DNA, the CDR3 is TGTGCCAGCAGTTACTCGCCGGACAGATCCTACGGGCAGTACTTC.

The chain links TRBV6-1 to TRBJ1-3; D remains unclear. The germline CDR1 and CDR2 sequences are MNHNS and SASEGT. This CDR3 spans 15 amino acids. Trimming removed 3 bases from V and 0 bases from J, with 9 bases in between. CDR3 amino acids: CASSESWGSGNTIYF. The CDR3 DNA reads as TGTGCCAGCAGTGAGTCATGGGGCTCTGGAAACACCATATATTTT.

DNA for the CDR3: TGTGCCAGCAGTTCCGGGGAGTTGACCGGGTCTTATGGCTACACCTTC. Its protein product is CASSSGELTGSYGYTF. V is TRBV12-3 or TRBV12-4 and J is TRBJ1-2; unclear D gene. V was shortened by 4 bases and J by 5 bases, with 20 bases between the two germline ends. The CDR3 consists of 16 residues.

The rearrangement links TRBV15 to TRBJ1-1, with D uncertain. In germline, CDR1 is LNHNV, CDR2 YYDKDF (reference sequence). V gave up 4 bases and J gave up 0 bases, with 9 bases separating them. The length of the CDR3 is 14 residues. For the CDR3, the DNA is TGTGCCACCAGCAAGACGGTCATGAACACTGAAGCTTTCTTT. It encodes CATSKTVMNTEAFF. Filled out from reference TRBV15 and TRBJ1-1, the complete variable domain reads DAMVIQNPRYQVTQFGKPVTLSCSQTLNHNVMYWYQQKSSQAPKLLFHYYDKDFNNEADTPDNFQSRRPNTSFCFLDIRSPGLGDTAMYLCATSKTVMNTEAFFGQGTRLTVV.

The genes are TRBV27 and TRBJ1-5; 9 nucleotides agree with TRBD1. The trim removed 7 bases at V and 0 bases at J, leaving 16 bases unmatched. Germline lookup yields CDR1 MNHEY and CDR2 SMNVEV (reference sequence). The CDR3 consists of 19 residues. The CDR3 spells CASKPGQGLWPRSNQPQHF. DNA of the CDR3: TGTGCCAGCAAGCCGGGACAGGGTTTATGGCCCCGTAGCAATCAGCCCCAGCATTTT.

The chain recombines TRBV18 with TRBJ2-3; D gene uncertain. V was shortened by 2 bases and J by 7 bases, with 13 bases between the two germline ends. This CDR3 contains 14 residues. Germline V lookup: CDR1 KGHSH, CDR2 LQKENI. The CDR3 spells CASSPARIQNTQYF. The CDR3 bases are TGTGCCAGCTCACCAGCCAGGATCCAGAATACGCAGTATTTT.

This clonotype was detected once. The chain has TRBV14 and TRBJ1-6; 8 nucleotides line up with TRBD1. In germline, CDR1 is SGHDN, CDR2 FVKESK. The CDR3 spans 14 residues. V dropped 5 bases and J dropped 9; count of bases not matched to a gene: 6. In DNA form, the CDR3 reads TGTGCCAGCAGCTCACAGGGGGGGGGTTCACCCCTCCACTTT. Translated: CASSSQGGGSPLHF.

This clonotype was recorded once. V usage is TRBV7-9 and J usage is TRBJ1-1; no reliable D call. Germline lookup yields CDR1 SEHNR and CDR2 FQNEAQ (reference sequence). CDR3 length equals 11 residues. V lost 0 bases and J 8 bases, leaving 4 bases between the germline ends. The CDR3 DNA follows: TGTGCCAGCAGCTTAGCGCAGGAAGCTTTCTTT. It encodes CASSLAQEAFF.

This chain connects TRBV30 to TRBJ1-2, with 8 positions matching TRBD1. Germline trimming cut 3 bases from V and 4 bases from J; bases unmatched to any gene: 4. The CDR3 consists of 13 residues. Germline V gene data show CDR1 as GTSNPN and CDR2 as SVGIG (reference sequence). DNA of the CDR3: TGTGCCTGGAGCCGGGACAGGTCCTATGGCTACACCTTC. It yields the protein CAWSRDRSYGYTF.

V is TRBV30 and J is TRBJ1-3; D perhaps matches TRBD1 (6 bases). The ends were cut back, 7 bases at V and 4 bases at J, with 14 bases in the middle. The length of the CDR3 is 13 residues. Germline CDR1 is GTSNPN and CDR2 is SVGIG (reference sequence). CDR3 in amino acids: CAYEGGLGNTIYF. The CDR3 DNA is TGTGCCTACGAGGGGGGGTTAGGAAACACCATATATTTT.

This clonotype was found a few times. CDR3 sequence reads: CSAGQGGQPQHF. DNA for the CDR3: TGCAGTGCGGGACAGGGTGGGCAGCCCCAGCATTTT. The gene calls are TRBV20-1 and TRBJ1-5; the match to TRBD1 covers 9 bases. Germline CDR1 is DFQATT and CDR2 is SNEGSKA (reference sequence). This CDR3 is built from 12 residues. The V segment lost 6 bases and the J segment 7 bases; nucleotides outside the gene matches: 4.

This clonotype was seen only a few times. CDR3 in DNA: TGTGCCAGCAGTAGCGGGACAGGGGATATTGGGTATGGCTACACCTTC. Translated: CASSSGTGDIGYGYTF. The chain is built from TRBV12-3 or TRBV12-4 and TRBJ1-2; 10 nucleotides line up with TRBD1. CDR3 length: 16 residues. V shed 5 bases, J shed 5 bases, and the junction held 11 bases outside the gene matches.

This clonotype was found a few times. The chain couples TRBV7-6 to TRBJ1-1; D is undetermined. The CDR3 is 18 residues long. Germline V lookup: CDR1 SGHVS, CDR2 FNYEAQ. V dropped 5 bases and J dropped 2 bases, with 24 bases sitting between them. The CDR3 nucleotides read TGTGCCAGCAGCCATCCTCGTTCCAAGTTGCAGGCCAACACTGAAGCTTTCTTT. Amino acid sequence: CASSHPRSKLQANTEAFF. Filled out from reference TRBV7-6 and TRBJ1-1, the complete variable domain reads GAGVSQSPRYKVTKRGQDVALRCDPISGHVSLYWYRQALGQGPEFLTYFNYEAQQDKSGLPNDRFSAERPEGSISTLTIQRTEQRDSAMYRCASSHPRSKLQANTEAFFGQGTRLTVV.

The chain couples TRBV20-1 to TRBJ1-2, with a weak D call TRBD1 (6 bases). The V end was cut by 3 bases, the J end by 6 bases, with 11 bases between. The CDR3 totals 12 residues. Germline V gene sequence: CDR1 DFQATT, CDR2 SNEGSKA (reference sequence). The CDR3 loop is CSASVQGDGYTF. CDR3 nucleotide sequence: TGCAGTGCTAGTGTACAGGGTGATGGCTACACCTTC.

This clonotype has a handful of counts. The CDR3 DNA follows: TGTGCCAGTAGTAACCCCGGACAGGGAGGTGGCTACACCTTC. Translating it yields CASSNPGQGGGYTF. The V gene is TRBV19, the J gene TRBJ1-2; 8 bases map to TRBD1. The length of the CDR3 is 14 residues. V was clipped by 4 bases and J by 7 bases; unmatched bases: 8. Germline V gene data show CDR1 as LNHDA and CDR2 as SQIVND (reference sequence). Drawing the rest from reference TRBV19 and TRBJ1-2, the complete variable domain is DGGITQSPKYLFRKEGQNVTLSCEQNLNHDAMYWYRQDPGQGLRLIYYSQIVNDFQKGDIAEGYSVSREKKESFPLTVTSAQKNPTAFYLCASSNPGQGGGYTFGSGTRLTVV.

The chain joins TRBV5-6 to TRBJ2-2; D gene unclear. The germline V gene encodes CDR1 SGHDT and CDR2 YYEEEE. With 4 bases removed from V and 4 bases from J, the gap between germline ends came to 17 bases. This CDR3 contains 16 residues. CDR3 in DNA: TGTGCCAGCAGCCCCTTGAACGGCCTATCCACCGGGGAGCTGTTTTTT. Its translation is CASSPLNGLSTGELFF.

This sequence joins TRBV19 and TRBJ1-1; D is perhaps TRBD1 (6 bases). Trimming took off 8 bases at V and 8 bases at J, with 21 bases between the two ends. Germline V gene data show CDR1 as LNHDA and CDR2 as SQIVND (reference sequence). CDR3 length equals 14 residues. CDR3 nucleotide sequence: TGTGCCAGTTCAACTCGGGGGCGCCCGCGAGAAGCTTTCTTT. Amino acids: CASSTRGRPREAFF.

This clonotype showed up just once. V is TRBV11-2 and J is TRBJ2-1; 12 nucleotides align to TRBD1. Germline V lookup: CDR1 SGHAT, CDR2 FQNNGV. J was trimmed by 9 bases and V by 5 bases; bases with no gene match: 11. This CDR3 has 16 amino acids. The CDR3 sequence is CASSAVKGQGASEQFF. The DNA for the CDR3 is TGTGCCAGCAGCGCCGTGAAGGGACAGGGGGCTAGTGAGCAGTTCTTC.

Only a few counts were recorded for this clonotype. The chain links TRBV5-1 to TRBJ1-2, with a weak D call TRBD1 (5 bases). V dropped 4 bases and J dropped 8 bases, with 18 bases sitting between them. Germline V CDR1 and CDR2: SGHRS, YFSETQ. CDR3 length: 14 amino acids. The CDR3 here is CASSVAGGIGGYTF. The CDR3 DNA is TGCGCCAGCAGCGTAGCTGGGGGAATAGGGGGCTACACCTTC.